Presented here are 3 T cell receptor beta chains from one specimen sequenced in a study of OX40 agonist ivuxolimab in advanced cancers. TCRdb's table, derived via immunoSEQ multiplex PCR, lists solely in-frame clones and lacks some. The repertoire holds about 49,000 clones, with around 94% as singletons. Sequenced here: CD4+ or CD8+ T cells sorted from blood, sampled in a trial of the OX40 agonist ivuxolimab. Receptor source: an adult with an advanced solid tumor such as melanoma, head and neck, liver or kidney cancer.

The J gene is TRBJ2-1, the V gene TRBV2, with 8 nucleotides matching TRBD2. This CDR3 has 16 amino acids. J was trimmed by 5 bases and V by 6 bases; bases with no gene match: 12. CDR1 is SNHLY and CDR2 is FYNNEI in the germline V gene. CDR3 coding DNA: TGTGCCAGCAGCACATCACGGACTAGCCGCCACAATGAGCAGTTCTTC. Translated: CASSTSRTSRHNEQFF.

This chain connects TRBV7-6 to TRBJ2-1, with 7 bases lining up with TRBD1. With V trimmed by 5 bases and J by 8 bases, 6 bases remained unmatched. Germline V gene sequence: CDR1 SGHVS, CDR2 FNYEAQ. There are 13 residues in the CDR3. CDR3 loop: CASSATGIDEQFF. The CDR3 nucleotides are TGTGCCAGCAGCGCGACAGGGATCGATGAGCAGTTCTTC.

CDR3 loop: CASTGDYGYTF. The DNA for the CDR3 is TGTGCCAGCACAGGGGATTATGGCTACACCTTC. The rearrangement uses TRBV7-9 and TRBJ1-2, with D perhaps matching TRBD1 (6 bases). The CDR3 spans 11 residues. V was pared by 7 bases and J by 5 bases, with 8 bases between. Germline CDR1 SEHNR, CDR2 FQNEAQ (reference sequence). Full variable domain (outside the CDR3, taken from reference TRBV7-9 and TRBJ1-2): DTGVSQNPRHKITKRGQNVTFRCDPISEHNRLYWYRQTLGQGPEFLTYFQNEAQLEKSRLLSDRFSAERPKGSFSTLEIQRTEQGDSAMYLCASTGDYGYTFGSGTRLTVV.